This TCR beta chain was recorded in a study of chemoradiotherapy in HPV16-positive cancers (dated by TCRdb to 2022 to 2024). Describing the broader study: Candidate HPV-specific T-cell clones and common TCR motifs were defined by functional T-cell assays performed on cells from a couple of HPV16-positive patients. The study asked whether T-cell immunity against the HPV oncoproteins E6 and E7 changes during chemoradiotherapy and whether it affects survival. Next, the candidate HPV-specific TCRs and motifs were followed in TCR repertoires from around 92 patients with HPV-related cancers. The study at large found these results: Expansion of candidate HPV-specific clones and E7-related TCR motifs was observed in the tumor microenvironment during treatment, whereas no such expansion was observed for non-HPV-specific T cells. Improved recurrence-free survival in HPV16-positive patients was associated with expansion of HPV-responsive T cells during chemoradiotherapy. The functional definition of HPV-specific T cells was derived from only a couple of HPV16-positive patients, and the survival association was reported for HPV16-positive patients.

In the germline V gene, CDR1 corresponds to MNHNS and CDR2 to SASEGT. The junction carries 18 bases between V and J, which are trimmed by 5 bases and 5 bases respectively. The CDR3, cysteine through phenylalanine, is 15 amino acids long. Solely the CDR3 DNA is kept, with 45 bases framed from the first base. Because repertoires were sampled repeatedly during chemoradiotherapy, clonal expansion in the tumor microenvironment could be followed. The receptor library was made with the immunoSEQ multiplex PCR assay. Here the immuneACCESS table is served through TCRdb, limited to in-frame sequences with V and J called. Missing clones are a known gap in these copies; in checked studies unresolved V genes cover under half, and the rest lacks a known reason. Counted in this sample were about 68,000 clones; roughly 90% of them appeared once. 4.2% of the sample is in the top ten clones. As concerns this clone: No antigen is known for it. Base quality data are lacking; no much larger clone is found one base away.

Specimen: blood, collected from a patient who underwent chemoradiotherapy. The clonotype originates from a human donor with HPV-associated anogenital cancer. The chain links TRBV6-1 with TRBJ2-5; the D gene is possibly TRBD1, with 5 bases matching. The DNA is TGTGCCAGCAGTATAGGACAACTCTCTTTGGAGACCCAGTACTTC. This gives the protein CASSIGQLSLETQYF.